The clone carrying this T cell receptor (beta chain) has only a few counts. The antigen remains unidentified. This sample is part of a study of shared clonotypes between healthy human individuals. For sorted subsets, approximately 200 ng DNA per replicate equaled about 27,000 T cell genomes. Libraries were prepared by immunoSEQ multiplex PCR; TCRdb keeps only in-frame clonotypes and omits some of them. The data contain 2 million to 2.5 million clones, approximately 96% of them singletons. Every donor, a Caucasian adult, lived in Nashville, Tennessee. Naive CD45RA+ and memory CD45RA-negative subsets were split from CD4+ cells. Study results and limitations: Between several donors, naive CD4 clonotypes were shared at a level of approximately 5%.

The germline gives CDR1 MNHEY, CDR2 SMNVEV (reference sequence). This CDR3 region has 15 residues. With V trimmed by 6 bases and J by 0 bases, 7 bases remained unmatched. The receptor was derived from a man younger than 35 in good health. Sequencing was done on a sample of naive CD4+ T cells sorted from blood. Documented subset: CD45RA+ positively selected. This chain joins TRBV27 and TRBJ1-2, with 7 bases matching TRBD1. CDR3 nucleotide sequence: TGTGCCAGCAGACCAGACAGGGCAGCTAACTATGGCTACACCTTC. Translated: CASRPDRAANYGYTF.